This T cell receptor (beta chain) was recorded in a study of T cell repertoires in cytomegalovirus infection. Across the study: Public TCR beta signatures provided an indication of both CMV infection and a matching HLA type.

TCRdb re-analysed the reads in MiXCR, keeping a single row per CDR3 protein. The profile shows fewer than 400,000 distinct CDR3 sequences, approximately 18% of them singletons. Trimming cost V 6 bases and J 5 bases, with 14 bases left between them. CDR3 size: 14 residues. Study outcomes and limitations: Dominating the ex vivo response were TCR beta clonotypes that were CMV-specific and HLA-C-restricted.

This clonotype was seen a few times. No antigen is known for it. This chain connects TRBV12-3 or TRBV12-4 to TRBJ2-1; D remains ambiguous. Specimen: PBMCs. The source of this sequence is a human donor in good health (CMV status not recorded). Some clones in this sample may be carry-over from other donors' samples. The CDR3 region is CASSPPDGNNEQFF. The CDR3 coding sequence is TGTGCCAGCAGCCCCCCGGACGGAAACAATGAGCAGTTCTTC.